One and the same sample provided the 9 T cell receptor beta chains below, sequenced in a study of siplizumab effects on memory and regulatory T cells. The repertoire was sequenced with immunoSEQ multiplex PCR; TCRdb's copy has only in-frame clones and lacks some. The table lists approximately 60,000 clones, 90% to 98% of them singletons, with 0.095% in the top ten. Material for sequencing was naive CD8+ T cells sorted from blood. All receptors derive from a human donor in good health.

CDR3: CASSLVTGPLGYTF. The CDR3 region has the DNA TGTGCCAGCAGCTTAGTGACGGGGCCCTTAGGCTACACCTTC. This chain connects TRBV7-9 to TRBJ1-2, with a tentative D call TRBD1 (5 bases). The germline V and J ends were trimmed by 1 base and 8 bases, with 14 bases remaining between them. This CDR3 is built from 14 residues. The germline CDR1 and CDR2 sequences are SEHNR and FQNEAQ (reference sequence).

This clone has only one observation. The CDR3 reads CASSLSAGGYTEAFF. Here the CDR3 DNA reads TGTGCCAGCAGTTTATCAGCAGGGGGGTACACTGAAGCTTTCTTT. The chain is built from TRBV27 and TRBJ1-1; 7 positions agree with TRBD1. CDR1 is MNHEY, CDR2 SMNVEV, per germline (reference sequence). CDR3 length: 15 residues. After removal of 0 bases from V and 3 bases from J, the junction contained 4 bases not matched to a gene.

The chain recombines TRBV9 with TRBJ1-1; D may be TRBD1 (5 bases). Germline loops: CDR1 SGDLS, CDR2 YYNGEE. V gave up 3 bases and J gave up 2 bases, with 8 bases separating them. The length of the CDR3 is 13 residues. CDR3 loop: CASSGGANTEAFF. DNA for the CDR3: TGTGCCAGCAGCGGCGGGGCCAACACTGAAGCTTTCTTT.

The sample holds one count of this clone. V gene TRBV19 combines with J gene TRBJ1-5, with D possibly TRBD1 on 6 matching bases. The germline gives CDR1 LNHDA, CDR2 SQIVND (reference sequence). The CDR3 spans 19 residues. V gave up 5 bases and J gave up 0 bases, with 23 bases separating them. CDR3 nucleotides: TGTGCCAGTAGTCCGCAGGGGATACCGAAGAAAGATAGCAATCAGCCCCAGCATTTT. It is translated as CASSPQGIPKKDSNQPQHF.

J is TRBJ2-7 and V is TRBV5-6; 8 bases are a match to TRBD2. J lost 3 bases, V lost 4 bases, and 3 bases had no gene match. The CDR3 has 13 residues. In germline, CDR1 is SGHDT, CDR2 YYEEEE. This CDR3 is CASSPTSDYEQYF. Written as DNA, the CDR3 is TGTGCCAGCAGCCCGACTAGCGACTACGAGCAGTACTTC.

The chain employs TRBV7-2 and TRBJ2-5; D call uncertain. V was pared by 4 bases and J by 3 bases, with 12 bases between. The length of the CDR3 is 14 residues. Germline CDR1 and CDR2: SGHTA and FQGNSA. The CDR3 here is CASSWTGPEETQYF. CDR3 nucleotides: TGTGCCAGCAGCTGGACCGGGCCCGAAGAGACCCAGTACTTC.

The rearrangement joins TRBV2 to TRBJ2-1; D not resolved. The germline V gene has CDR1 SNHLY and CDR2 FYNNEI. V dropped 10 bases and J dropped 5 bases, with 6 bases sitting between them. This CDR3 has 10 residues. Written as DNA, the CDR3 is TGTGCCACCCGGAACAATGAGCAGTTCTTC. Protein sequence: CATRNNEQFF.

The CDR3, as DNA: TGTGCCAGCAATGCAGCGGTTACTAGCTACGAGCAGTACTTC. Residues: CASNAAVTSYEQYF. V and J are TRBV28 and TRBJ2-7, with D perhaps matching TRBD2 (5 bases). CDR3 length: 14 residues. Germline V gene lookup returns CDR1 MDHEN and CDR2 SYDVKM. Trimming removed 7 bases at V and 3 bases at J, with 16 bases between.

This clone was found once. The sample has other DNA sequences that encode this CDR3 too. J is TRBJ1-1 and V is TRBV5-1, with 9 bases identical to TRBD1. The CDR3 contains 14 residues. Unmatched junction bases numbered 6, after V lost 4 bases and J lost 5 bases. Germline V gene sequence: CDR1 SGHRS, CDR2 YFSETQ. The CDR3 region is CASSGGQGNTEAFF. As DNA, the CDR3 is TGCGCCAGCAGCGGGGGACAGGGAAATACTGAAGCTTTCTTT.